This T cell receptor (beta chain) is drawn from a study of T cell changes during pregnancy in multiple sclerosis. This clone was observed a handful of times. V lost 3 bases to trimming and J lost 6 bases, with 6 bases between them. CDR1 SGHTA and CDR2 FQGNSA come from the germline V gene. This CDR3 has 12 residues. Assay used: immunoSEQ multiplex PCR; TCRdb lists only in-frame clones, some missing. The sample consists of over 25,000 clones, approximately 90% of them appearing once. The origin of this receptor is a female donor with multiple sclerosis, enrolled in a pregnancy study. The material was CD8+ T cells from peripheral blood mononuclear cells, obtained in the third trimester of pregnancy. The chain recombines TRBV7-2 with TRBJ1-5; D is unresolved. CDR3 coding DNA: TGTGCCAGCAGCTTTTTCGGTCAGCCCCAGCATTTT. Its translation: CASSFFGQPQHF.